This T cell receptor (beta chain) was profiled in a study of CD8 T cells in ankylosing spondylitis. Quantitative molecular-barcoded 5'-RACE generated the TCR beta libraries. TCRdb independently ran MiXCR on the 5' RACE reads; one entry per CDR3 protein. Of around 210,000 distinct CDR3 sequences detected, roughly 8% appear once; the ten largest clones hold 4% to 5.5%. Germline CDR1 is SQVTM and CDR2 is ANQGSEA. Trimming pared 4 bases from V and 10 bases from J, leaving 11 bases between. The CDR3 is made up of 11 amino acids. This clonotype was counted ten times or more. Input material: blood, either unsorted or a sorted T cell fraction (not recorded which). The sequence was collected from a female donor with ankylosing spondylitis or in good health (not recorded which). This rearrangement joins TRBV29-1 to TRBJ2-1, with a tentative D call TRBD2 (5 bases). Here the CDR3 reads CSVARTGEQFF. DNA for the CDR3: TGCAGCGTTGCCCGGACGGGAGAGCAGTTCTTC.